The clone carrying this T cell receptor (beta chain) was observed a single time. The antigen remains undetermined. MiXCR was run by TCRdb on the 5' RACE reads, yielding one entry per CDR3 protein. The sample has fewer than 3,500 distinct CDR3 sequences, roughly 12% seen once. The record originates from a study of spatial heterogeneity in lung cancer. General study results and limits: It was found that expanded intratumoral alpha and beta TCR counts tracked tumor mutation counts.

Germline V gene sequence: CDR1 MNHEY, CDR2 SMNVEV (reference sequence). The length of the CDR3 is 13 residues. V gave up 6 bases and J gave up 4 bases, with 13 bases separating them. Time point reported: sample taken at primary tumor resection. This specimen was lung tumor tissue, taken at surgery. J is TRBJ2-7 and V is TRBV27, with D tentatively TRBD1 or TRBD2 (5 bases each). The sequence derives from a female donor with early-stage non-small cell lung cancer. CDR3 amino acids: CASRFNGGYEQYF. The CDR3 DNA is TGTGCCAGCAGATTTAATGGGGGATACGAGCAGTACTTC.